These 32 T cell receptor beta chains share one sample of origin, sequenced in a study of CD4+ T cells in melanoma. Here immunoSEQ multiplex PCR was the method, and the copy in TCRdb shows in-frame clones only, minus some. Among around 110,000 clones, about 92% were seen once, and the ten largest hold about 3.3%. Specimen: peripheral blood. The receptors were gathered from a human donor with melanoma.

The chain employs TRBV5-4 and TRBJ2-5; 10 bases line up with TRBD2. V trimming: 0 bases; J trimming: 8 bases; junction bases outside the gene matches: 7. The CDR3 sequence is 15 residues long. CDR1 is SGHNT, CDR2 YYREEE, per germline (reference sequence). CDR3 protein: CASSLVSGGAATQYF. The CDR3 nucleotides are TGTGCCAGCAGCTTGGTGAGCGGGGGGGCCGCTACCCAGTACTTC.

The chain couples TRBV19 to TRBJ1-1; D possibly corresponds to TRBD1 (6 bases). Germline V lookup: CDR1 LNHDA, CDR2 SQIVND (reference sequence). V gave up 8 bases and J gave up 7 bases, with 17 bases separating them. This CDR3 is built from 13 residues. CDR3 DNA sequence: TGTGCCAGTTCCGAGGACAGAACCGATGAAGCTTTCTTT. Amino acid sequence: CASSEDRTDEAFF.

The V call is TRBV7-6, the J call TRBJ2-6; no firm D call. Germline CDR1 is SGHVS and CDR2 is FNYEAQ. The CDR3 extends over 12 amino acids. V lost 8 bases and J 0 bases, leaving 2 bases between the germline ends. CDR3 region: CASRSGANVLTF. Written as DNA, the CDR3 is TGTGCCAGCCGCTCTGGGGCCAACGTCCTGACTTTC.

CDR3 sequence reads: CASSSRRGTEAFF. Written as DNA, the CDR3 is TGTGCCAGCAGCTCACGCAGGGGAACTGAAGCTTTCTTT. V usage is TRBV7-8 and J usage is TRBJ1-1, with a weak D call TRBD1 (6 bases). V dropped 4 bases and J dropped 5 bases, with 11 bases sitting between them. The CDR3 is 13 amino acids. From germline, CDR1 is SGHVS and CDR2 FQNEAQ.

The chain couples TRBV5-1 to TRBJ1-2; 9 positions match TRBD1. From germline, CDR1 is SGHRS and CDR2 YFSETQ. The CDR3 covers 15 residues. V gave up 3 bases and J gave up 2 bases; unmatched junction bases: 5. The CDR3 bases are TGCGCCAGCAGCTCAAGACAGGGGGTAAACTATGGCTACACCTTC. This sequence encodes CASSSRQGVNYGYTF. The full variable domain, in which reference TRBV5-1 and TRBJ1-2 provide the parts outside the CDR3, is KAGVTQTPRYLIKTRGQQVTLSCSPISGHRSVSWYQQTPGQGLQFLFEYFSETQRNKGNFPGRFSGRQFSNSRSEMNVSTLELGDSALYLCASSSRQGVNYGYTFGSGTRLTVV.

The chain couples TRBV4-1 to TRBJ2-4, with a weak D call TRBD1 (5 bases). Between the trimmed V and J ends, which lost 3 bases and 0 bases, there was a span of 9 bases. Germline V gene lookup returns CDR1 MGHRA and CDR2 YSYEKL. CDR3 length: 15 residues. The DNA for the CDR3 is TGCGCCAGCAGCCAGTTTAGGGGAGCCAAAAACATTCAGTACTTC. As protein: CASSQFRGAKNIQYF.

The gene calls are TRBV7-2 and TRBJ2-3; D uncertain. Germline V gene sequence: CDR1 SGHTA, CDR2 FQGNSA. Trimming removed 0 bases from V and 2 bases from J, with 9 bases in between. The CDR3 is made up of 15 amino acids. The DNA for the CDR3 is TGTGCCAGCAGCTTAGCGGTAGGGAACACAGATACGCAGTATTTT. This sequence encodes CASSLAVGNTDTQYF.

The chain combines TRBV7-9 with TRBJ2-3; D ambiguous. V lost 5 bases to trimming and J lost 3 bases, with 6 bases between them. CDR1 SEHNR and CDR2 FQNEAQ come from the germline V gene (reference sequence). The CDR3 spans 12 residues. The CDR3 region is CASSQRTDTQYF. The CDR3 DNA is TGTGCCAGCAGCCAGAGGACAGATACGCAGTATTTT.

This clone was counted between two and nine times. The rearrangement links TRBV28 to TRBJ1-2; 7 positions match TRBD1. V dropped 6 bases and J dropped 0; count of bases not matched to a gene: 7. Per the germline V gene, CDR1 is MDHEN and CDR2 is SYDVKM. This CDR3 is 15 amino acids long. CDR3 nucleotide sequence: TGTGCCAGCAGAGCGGGACAGCCAACTAACTATGGCTACACCTTC. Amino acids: CASRAGQPTNYGYTF.

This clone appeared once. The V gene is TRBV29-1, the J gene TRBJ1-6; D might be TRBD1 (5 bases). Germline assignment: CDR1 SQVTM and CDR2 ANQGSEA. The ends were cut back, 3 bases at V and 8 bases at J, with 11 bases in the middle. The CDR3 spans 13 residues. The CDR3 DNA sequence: TGCAGCGTTGATGAGGGAGGGGATTCACCCCTCCACTTT. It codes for CSVDEGGDSPLHF.

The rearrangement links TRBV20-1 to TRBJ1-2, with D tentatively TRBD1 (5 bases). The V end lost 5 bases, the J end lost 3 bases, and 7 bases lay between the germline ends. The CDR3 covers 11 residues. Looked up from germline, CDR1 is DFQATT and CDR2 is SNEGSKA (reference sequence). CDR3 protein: CSAFRDYGYTF. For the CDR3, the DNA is TGCAGTGCTTTCAGGGACTATGGCTACACCTTC.

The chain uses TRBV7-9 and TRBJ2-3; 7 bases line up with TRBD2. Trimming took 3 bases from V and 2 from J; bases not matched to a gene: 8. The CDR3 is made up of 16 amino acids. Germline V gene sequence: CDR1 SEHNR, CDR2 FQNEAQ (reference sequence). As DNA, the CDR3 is TGTGCCAGCAGCTTTGGGACTACCCTCCACACAGATACGCAGTATTTT. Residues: CASSFGTTLHTDTQYF.

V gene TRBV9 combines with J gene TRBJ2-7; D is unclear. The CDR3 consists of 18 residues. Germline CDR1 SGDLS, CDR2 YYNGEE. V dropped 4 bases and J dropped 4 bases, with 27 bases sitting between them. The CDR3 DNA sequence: TGTGCCAGCAGCCCGTACCCTTCGACATTTAGGTCCTTATACGAGCAGTACTTC. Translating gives CASSPYPSTFRSLYEQYF. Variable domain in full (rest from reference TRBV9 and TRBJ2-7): DSGVTQTPKHLITATGQRVTLRCSPRSGDLSVYWYQQSLDQGLQFLIQYYNGEERAKGNILERFSAQQFPDLHSELNLSSLELGDSALYFCASSPYPSTFRSLYEQYFGPGTRLTVT.

CDR3 region: CASSPVYEQFF. The CDR3 nucleotides are TGTGCCAGCAGCCCGGTCTATGAGCAGTTCTTC. The chain has TRBV7-9 and TRBJ2-1; D unclear. Germline V gene lookup returns CDR1 SEHNR and CDR2 FQNEAQ (reference sequence). V was shortened by 5 bases and J by 8 bases, with 7 bases between the two germline ends. The CDR3 contains 11 residues.

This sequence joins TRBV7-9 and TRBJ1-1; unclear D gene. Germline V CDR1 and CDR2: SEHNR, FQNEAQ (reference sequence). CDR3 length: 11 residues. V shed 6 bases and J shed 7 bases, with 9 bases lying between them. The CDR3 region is CASSPRLEAFF. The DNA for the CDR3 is TGTGCCAGCAGTCCCAGACTTGAAGCTTTCTTT.

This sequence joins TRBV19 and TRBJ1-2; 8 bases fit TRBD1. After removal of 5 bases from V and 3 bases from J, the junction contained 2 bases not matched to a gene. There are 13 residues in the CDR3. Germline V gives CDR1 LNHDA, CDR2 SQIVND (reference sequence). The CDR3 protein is CASSADRDYGYTF. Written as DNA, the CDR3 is TGTGCCAGTAGTGCGGACAGGGACTATGGCTACACCTTC.

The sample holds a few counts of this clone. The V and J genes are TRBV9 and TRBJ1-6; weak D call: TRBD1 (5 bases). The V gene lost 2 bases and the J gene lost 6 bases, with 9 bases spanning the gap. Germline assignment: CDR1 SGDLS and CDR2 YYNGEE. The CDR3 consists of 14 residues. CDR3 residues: CASSVYRTNSPLHF. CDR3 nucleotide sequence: TGTGCCAGCAGCGTTTACAGGACTAATTCACCCCTCCACTTT.

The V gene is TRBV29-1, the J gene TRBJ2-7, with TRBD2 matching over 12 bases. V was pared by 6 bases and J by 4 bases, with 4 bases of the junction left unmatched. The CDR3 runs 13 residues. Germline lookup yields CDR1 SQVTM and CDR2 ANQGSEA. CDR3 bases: TGCAGCGTAAGGACTAGCGGGATTTACGAGCAGTACTTC. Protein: CSVRTSGIYEQYF.

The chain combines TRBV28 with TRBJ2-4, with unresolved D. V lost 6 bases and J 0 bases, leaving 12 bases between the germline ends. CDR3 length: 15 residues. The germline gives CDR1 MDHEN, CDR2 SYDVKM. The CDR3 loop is CASSPVGQAKNIQYF. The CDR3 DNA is TGTGCCAGCAGCCCCGTAGGCCAAGCCAAAAACATTCAGTACTTC.

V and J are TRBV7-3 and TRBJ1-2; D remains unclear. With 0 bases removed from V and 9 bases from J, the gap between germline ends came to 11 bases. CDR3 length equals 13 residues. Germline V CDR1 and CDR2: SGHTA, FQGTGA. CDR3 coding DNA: TGTGCCAGCAGCTTAACGGGTAGAGTAAGCTACACCTTC. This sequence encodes CASSLTGRVSYTF.

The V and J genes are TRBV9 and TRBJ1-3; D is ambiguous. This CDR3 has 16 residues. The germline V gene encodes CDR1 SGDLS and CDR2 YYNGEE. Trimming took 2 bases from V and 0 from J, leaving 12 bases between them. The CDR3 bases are TGTGCCAGCAGCGTTGGCCATAAGACCTCTGGAAACACCATATATTTT. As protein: CASSVGHKTSGNTIYF.

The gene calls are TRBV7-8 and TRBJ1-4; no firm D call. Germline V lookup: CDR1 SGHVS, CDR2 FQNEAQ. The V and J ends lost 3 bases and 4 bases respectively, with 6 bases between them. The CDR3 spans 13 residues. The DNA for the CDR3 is TGTGCCAGCAGCTTTGGAGTTAATGAAAAACTGTTTTTT. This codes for CASSFGVNEKLFF.

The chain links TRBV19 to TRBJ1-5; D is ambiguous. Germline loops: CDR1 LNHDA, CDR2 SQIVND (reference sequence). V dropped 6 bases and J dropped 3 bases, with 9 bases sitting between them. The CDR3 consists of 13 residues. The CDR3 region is CASSGSLNQPQHF. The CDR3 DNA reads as TGTGCCAGTAGCGGGTCCCTCAATCAGCCCCAGCATTTT.

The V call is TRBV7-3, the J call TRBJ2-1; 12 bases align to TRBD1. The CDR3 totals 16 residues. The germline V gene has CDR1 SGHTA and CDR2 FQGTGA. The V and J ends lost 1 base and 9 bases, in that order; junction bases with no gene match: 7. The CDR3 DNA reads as TGTGCCAGCAGCTTAAGCGGGGACAGGGGGCTCGTTGAGCAGTTCTTC. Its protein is CASSLSGDRGLVEQFF.

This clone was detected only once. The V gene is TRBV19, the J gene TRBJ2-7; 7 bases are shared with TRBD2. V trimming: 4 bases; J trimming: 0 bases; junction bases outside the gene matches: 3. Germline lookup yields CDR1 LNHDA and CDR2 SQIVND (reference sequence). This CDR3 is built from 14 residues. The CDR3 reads CASSTQRDSYEQYF. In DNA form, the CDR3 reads TGTGCCAGTAGTACCCAGCGGGACTCCTACGAGCAGTACTTC.

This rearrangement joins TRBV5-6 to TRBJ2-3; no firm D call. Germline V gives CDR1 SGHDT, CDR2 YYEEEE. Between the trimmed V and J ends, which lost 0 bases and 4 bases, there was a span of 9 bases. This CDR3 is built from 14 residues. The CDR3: CASSLVRPSDTQYF. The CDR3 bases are TGTGCCAGCAGCTTGGTCCGGCCCTCAGATACGCAGTATTTT.

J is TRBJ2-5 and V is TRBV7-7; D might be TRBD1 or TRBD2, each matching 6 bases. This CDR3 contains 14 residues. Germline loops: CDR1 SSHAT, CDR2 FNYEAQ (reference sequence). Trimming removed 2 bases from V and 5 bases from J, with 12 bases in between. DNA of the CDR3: TGTGCCAGCAGCTTATGGGGGGCGGGGGAGACCCAGTACTTC. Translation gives CASSLWGAGETQYF.

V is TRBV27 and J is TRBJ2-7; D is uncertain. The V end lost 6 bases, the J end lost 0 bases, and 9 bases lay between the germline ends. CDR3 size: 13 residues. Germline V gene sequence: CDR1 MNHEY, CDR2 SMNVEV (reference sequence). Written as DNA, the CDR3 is TGTGCCAGCAGGGGCGGATCCTCCTACGAGCAGTACTTC. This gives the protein CASRGGSSYEQYF.

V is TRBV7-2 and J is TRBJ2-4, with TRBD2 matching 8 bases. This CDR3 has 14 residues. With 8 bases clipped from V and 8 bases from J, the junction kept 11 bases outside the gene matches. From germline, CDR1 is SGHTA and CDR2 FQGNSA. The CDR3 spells CASRVPGGPDIQYF. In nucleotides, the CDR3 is TGTGCCAGCCGTGTCCCGGGGGGGCCGGACATTCAGTACTTC. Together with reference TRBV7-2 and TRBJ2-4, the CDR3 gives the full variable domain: GAGVSQSPSNKVTEKGKDVELRCDPISGHTALYWYRQSLGQGLEFLIYFQGNSAPDKSGLPSDRFSAERTGGSVSTLTIQRTQQEDSAVYLCASRVPGGPDIQYFGAGTRLSVL.

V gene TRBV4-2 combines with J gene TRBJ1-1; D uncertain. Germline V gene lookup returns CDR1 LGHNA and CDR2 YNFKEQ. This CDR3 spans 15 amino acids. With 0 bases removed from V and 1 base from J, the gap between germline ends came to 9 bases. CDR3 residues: CASSQEVGWNTEAFF. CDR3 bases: TGTGCCAGCAGCCAAGAAGTGGGTTGGAACACTGAAGCTTTCTTT.

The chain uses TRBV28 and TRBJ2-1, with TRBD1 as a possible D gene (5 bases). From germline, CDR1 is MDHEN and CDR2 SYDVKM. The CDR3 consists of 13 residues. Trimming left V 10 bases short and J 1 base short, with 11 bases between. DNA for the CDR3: TGTGCCACGCGTCAGGGATCCTACAATGAGCAGTTCTTC. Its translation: CATRQGSYNEQFF. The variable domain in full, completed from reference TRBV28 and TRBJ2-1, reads DVKVTQSSRYLVKRTGEKVFLECVQDMDHENMFWYRQDPGLGLRLIYFSYDVKMKEKGDIPEGYSVSREKKERFSLILESASTNQTSMYLCATRQGSYNEQFFGPGTRLTVL.

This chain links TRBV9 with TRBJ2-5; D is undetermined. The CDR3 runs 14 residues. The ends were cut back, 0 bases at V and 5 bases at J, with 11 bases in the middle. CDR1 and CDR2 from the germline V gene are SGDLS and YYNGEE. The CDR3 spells CASSVAWDLETQYF. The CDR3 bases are TGTGCCAGCAGCGTAGCCTGGGATTTGGAGACCCAGTACTTC.